This T cell receptor beta chain emerged from a study of blood T cell repertoires in COVID-19. Method: immunoSEQ multiplex PCR; TCRdb's copy keeps in-frame clones and lacks some. This sample carries about 140,000 clones, over 75% of them seen once, and the ten largest clones take over 2.5%. Living in about two dozen US areas, the participants were between 18 and 89 years of age. Each participant's cohort was designated according to participant-reported clinical history. Recovery meant two consecutive negative NP/OP PCR tests, professional clearance, or resolved symptoms. This clone was observed a handful of times. CDR3 length: 13 residues. The V and J ends lost 7 bases and 3 bases respectively, with 12 bases between them. CDR1 is LNHDA and CDR2 is SQIVND in the germline V gene (reference sequence).

This chain uses TRBV19 with TRBJ1-2, with D possibly TRBD1 on 6 matching bases. Material: PBMCs or T cells enriched from blood (not recorded which). The source of this sequence is a woman between 50 and 59 years old who had recovered from COVID-19. The DNA for the CDR3 is TGTGCCAGTAATGTTAACAGGGACTATGGCTACACCTTC. It translates to CASNVNRDYGYTF. The full variable domain, rest sourced from reference TRBV19 and TRBJ1-2, is DGGITQSPKYLFRKEGQNVTLSCEQNLNHDAMYWYRQDPGQGLRLIYYSQIVNDFQKGDIAEGYSVSREKKESFPLTVTSAQKNPTAFYLCASNVNRDYGYTFGSGTRLTVV.